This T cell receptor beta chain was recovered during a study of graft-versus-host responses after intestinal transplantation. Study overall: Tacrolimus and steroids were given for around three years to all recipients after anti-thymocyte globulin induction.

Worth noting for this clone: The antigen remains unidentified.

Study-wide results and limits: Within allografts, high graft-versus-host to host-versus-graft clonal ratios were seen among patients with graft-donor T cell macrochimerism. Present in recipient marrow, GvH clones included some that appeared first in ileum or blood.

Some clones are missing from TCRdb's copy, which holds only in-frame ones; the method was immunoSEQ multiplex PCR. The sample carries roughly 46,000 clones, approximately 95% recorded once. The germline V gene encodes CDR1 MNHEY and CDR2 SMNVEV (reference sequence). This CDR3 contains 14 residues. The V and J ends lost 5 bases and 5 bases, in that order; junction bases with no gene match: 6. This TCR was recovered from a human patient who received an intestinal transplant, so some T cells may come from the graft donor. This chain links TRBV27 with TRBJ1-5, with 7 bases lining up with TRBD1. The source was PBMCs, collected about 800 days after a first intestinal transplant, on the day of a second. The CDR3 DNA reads TGTGCCAGCAGTCCGACAGGGTCTTATCAGCCCCAGCATTTT. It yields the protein CASSPTGSYQPQHF.